The following is a TCR beta chain sequence with its context. Its cognate antigen is unknown. Profiling relied on immunoSEQ multiplex PCR, and the TCRdb table lists in-frame clones only, not all of them. The sample lists under 55,000 clones, 60% to 75% occurring once. The data belong to a study of vaccination effects on CD4 cells after COVID-19. Study context: Participants were vaccinated with two doses of either the BNT162b2 or mRNA-1273 vaccine. Two convalescent patients were sampled 16 days and one week before vaccination.

V lost 6 bases to trimming and J lost 5 bases, with 10 bases between them. The CDR3 loop spans 12 amino acids. After expansion with viral peptide pools in the ViraFEST assay, antigen-specific CD4+ T cells were sequenced. Following culture for ten to eleven days, CD4+ T cells were isolated. The person's infection with SARS-CoV-2, confirmed by PCR, took place between March and December 2020. It was with 10 IU/ml IL-2 and 8 to 10 ug/ml peptides that 1.5 million to 2.5 million PBMC per well were cultured. Fresh IL-2-containing medium replaced half the medium on days 3 and 7. The TCR was taken from a human donor who had a prior SARS-CoV-2 infection. The chain employs TRBV12-3 or TRBV12-4 and TRBJ2-5; D is uncertain. The material was CD4+ T cells from PBMCs cultured with a peptide pool, obtained before COVID-19 vaccination. The CDR3 is CASSSFLETQYF. Here the CDR3 DNA reads TGTGCCAGCAGCTCGTTTTTGGAGACCCAGTACTTC.